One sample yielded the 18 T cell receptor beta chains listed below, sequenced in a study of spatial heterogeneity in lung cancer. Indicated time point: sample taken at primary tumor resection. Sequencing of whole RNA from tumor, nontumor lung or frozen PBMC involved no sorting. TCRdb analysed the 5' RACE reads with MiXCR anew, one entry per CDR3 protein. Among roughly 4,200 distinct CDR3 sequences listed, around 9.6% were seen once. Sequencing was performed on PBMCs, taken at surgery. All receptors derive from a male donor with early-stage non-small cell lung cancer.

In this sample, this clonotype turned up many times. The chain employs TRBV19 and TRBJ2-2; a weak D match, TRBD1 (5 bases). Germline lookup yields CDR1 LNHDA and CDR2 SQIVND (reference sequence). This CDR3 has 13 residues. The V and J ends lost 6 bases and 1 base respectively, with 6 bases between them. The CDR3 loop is CASSTGNTGELFF. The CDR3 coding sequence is TGTGCCAGTAGCACAGGGAACACCGGGGAGCTGTTTTTT.

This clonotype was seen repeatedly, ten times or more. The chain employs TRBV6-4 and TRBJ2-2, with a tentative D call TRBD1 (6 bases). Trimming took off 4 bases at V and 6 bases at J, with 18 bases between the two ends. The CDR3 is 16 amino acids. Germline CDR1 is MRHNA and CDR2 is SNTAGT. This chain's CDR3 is CASSAGPDRAAGELFF. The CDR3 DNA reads TGTGCCAGCAGTGCTGGCCCGGACAGAGCGGCCGGGGAGCTGTTTTTT.

CDR3 region: CASSRGFYEQYF. CDR3 bases: TGTGCCAGCAGCCGAGGTTTCTACGAGCAGTACTTC. The chain combines TRBV3-1 with TRBJ2-7; no reliable D call. Trimming took 4 bases from V and 3 from J, leaving 7 bases between them. The CDR3 spans 12 residues. Germline V gene sequence: CDR1 LGHDT, CDR2 YNNKEL (reference sequence).

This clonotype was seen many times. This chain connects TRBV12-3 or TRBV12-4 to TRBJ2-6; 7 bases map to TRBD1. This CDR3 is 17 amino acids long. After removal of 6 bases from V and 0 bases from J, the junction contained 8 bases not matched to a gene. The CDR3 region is CASRGRGLNSGANVLTF. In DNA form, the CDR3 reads TGTGCCAGCAGAGGCAGGGGGTTGAACTCTGGGGCCAACGTCCTGACTTTC.

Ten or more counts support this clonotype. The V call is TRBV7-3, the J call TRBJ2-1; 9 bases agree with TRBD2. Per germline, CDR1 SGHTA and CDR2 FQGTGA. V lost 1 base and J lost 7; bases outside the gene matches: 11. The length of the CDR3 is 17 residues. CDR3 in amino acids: CASSLSGRSGGPNEQFF. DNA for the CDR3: TGTGCCAGCAGCTTAAGCGGCAGGAGCGGGGGGCCGAATGAGCAGTTCTTC. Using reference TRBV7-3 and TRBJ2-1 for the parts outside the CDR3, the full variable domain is GAGVSQTPSNKVTEKGKYVELRCDPISGHTALYWYRQSLGQGPEFLIYFQGTGAADDSGLPNDRFFAVRPEGSVSTLKIQRTERGDSAVYLCASSLSGRSGGPNEQFFGPGTRLTVL.

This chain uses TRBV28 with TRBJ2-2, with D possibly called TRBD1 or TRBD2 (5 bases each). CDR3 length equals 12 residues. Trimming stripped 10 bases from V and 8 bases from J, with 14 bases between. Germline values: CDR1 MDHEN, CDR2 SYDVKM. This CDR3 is CANTLGEGELFF. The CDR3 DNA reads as TGTGCCAACACCCTGGGGGAGGGGGAGCTGTTTTTT.

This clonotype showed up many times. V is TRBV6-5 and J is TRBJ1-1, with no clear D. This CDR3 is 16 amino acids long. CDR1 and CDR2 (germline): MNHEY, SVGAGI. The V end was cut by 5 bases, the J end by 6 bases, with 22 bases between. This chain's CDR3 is CASSPVLGRDGAEAFF. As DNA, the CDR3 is TGTGCCAGCAGTCCCGTGTTGGGCCGTGATGGGGCTGAAGCTTTCTTT.

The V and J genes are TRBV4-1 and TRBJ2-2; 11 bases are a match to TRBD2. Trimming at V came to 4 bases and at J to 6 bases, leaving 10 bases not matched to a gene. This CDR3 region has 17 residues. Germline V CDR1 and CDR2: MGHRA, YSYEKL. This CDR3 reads CASSPELAGVGPGELFF. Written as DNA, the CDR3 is TGCGCCAGCAGCCCAGAACTAGCGGGGGTAGGTCCCGGGGAGCTGTTTTTT.

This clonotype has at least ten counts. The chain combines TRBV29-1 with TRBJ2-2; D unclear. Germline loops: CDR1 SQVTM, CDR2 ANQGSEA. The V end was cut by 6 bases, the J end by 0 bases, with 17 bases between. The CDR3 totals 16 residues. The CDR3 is CSVDPYGSANTGELFF. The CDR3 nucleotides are TGCAGCGTGGATCCGTACGGTTCCGCGAACACCGGGGAGCTGTTTTTT.

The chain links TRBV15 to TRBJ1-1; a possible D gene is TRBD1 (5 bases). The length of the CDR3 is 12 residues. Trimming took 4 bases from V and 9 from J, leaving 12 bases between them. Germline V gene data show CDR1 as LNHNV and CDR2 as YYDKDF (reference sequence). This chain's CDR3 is CATSMAGKQAFF. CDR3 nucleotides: TGTGCCACCAGCATGGCAGGGAAGCAAGCTTTCTTT.

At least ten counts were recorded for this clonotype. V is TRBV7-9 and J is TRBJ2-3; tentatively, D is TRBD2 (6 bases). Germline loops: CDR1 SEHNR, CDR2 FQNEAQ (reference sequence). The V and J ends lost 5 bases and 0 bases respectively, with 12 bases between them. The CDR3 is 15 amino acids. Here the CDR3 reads CASSVQGLSTDTQYF. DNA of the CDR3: TGTGCCAGCAGCGTCCAGGGACTTAGCACAGATACGCAGTATTTT.

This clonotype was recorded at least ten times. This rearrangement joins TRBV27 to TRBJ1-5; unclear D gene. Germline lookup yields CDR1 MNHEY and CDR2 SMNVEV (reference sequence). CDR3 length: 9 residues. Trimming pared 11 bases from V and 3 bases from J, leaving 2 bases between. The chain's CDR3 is CAANQPQHF. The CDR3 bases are TGTGCCGCCAATCAGCCCCAGCATTTT.

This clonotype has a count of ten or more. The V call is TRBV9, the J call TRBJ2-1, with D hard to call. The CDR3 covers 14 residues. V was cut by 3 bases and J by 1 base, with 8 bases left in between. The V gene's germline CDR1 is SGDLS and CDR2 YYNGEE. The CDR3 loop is CASSAERSYNEQFF. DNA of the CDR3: TGTGCCAGCAGCGCCGAAAGATCCTACAATGAGCAGTTCTTC.

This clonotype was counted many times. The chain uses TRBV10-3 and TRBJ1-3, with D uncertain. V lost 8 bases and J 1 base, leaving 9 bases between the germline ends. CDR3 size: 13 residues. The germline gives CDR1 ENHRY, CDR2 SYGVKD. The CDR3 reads CAIAELSGNTIYF. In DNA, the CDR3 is TGTGCCATCGCCGAGTTGTCTGGAAACACCATATATTTT.

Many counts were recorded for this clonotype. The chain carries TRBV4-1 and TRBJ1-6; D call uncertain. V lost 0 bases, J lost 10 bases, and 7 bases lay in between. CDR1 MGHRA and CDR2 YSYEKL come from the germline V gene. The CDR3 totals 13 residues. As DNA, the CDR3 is TGCGCCAGCAGCCAAGACGGGATCTCACCCCTCCACTTT. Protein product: CASSQDGISPLHF.

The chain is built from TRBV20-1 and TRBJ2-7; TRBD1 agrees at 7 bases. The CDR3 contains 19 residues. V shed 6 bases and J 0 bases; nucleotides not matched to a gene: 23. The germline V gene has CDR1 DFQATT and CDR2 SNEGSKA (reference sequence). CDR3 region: CSAKCRDSANSLASYEQYF. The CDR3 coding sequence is TGCAGTGCGAAATGCCGGGACAGCGCCAACTCTCTAGCCTCCTACGAGCAGTACTTC.

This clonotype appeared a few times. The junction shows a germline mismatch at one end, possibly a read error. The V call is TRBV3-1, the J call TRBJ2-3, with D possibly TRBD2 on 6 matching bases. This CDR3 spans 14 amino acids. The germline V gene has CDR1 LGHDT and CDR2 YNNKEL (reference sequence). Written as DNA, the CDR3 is TGTGCCAGCAGCCAGGGGGGAGGCACAAATACGCAGTATTTT. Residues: CASSQGGGTNTQYF.

The CDR3 DNA reads as TGTGCCAGCAGTTTATTCGGGGATCAGTCGATAGAGACCCAGTACTTC. Translating gives CASSLFGDQSIETQYF. The rearrangement uses TRBV27 and TRBJ2-5; tentatively, D is TRBD2 (5 bases). The CDR3 runs 16 residues. Germline assignment: CDR1 MNHEY and CDR2 SMNVEV (reference sequence). Trimming removed 1 base at V and 4 bases at J, with 16 bases between.